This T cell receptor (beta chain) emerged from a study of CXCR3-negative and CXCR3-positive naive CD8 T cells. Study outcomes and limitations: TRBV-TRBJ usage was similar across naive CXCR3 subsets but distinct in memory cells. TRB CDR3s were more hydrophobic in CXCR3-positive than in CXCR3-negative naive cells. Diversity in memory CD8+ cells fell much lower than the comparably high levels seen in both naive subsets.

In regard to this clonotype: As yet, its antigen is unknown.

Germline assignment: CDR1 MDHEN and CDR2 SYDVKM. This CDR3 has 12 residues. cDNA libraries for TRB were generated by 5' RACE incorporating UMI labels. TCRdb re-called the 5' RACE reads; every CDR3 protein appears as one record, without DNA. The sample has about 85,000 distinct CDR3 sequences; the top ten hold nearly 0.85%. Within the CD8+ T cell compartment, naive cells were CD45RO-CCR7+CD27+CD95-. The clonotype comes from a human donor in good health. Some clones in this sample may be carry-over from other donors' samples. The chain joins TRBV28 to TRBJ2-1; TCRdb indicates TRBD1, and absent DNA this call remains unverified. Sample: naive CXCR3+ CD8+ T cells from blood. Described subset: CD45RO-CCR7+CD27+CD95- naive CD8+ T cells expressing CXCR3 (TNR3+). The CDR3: CASSLGDYEQFF.